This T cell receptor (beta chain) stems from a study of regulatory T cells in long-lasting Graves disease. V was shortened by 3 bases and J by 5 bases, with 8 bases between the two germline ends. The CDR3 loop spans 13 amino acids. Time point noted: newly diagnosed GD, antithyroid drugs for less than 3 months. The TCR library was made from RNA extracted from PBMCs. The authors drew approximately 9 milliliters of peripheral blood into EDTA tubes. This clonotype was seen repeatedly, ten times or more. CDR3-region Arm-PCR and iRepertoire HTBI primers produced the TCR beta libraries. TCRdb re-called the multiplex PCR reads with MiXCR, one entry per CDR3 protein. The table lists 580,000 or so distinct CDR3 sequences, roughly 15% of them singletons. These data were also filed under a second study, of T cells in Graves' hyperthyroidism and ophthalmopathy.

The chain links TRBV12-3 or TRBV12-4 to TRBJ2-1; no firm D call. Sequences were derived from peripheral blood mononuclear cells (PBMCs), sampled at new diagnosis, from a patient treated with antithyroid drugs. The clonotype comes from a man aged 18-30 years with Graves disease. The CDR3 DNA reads TGTGCCAGCAGTTTCGGCTGGGACAATGAGCAGTTCTTC. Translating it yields CASSFGWDNEQFF.